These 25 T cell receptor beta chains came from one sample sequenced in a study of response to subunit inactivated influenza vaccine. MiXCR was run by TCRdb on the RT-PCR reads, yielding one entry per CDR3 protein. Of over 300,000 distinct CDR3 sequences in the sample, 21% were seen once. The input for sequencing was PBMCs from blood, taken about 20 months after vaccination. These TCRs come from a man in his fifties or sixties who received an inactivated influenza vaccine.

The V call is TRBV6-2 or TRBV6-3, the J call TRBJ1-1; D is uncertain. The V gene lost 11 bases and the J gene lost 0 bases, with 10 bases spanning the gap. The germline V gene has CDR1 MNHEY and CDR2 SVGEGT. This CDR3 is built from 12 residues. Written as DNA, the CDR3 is TGTGCCGTCGGGGAGATGAACACTGAAGCTTTCTTT. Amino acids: CAVGEMNTEAFF.

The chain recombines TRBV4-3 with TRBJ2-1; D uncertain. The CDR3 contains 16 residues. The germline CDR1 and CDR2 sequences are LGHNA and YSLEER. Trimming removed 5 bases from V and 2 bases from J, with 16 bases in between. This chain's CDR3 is CASSISSGGAYNEQFF. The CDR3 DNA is TGCGCCAGCAGCATAAGCTCGGGCGGCGCCTACAATGAGCAGTTCTTC.

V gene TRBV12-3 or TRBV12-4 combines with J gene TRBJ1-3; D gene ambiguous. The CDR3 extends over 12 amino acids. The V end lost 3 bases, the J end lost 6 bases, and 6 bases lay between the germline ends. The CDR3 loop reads CASSFFQNTIYF. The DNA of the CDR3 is TGTGCCAGCAGTTTCTTTCAAAACACCATATATTTT.

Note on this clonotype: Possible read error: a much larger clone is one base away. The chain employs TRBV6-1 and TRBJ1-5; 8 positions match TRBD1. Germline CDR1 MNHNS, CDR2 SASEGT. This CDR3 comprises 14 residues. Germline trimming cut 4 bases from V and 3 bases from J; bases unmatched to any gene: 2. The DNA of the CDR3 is TGTGCCAGCAGTGGACAGGGGCTCAATCAGCCCCAGCATTTT. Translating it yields CASSGQGLNQPQHF.

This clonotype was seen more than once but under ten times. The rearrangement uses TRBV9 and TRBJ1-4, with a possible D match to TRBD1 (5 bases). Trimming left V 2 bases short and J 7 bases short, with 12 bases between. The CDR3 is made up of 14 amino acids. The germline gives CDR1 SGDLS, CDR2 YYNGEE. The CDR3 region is CASSVDGTAEKLFF. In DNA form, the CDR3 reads TGTGCCAGCAGCGTGGATGGGACTGCTGAAAAACTGTTTTTT.

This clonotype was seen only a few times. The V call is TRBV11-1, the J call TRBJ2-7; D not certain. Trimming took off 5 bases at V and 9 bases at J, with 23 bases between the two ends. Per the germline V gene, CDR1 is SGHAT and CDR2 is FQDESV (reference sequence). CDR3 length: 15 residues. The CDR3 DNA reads TGTGCCAGCAGCCGGGCGGCGCAGAATGTGGTCCGGCAGTACTTC. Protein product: CASSRAAQNVVRQYF.

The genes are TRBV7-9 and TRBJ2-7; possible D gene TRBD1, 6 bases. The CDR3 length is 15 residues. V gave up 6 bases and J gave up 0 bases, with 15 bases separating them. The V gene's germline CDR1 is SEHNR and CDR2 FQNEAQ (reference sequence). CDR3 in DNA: TGTGCCAGCAGTTTTATAGGACAGACCTCCTACGAGCAGTACTTC. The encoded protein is CASSFIGQTSYEQYF. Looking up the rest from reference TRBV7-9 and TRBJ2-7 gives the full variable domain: DTGVSQNPRHKITKRGQNVTFRCDPISEHNRLYWYRQTLGQGPEFLTYFQNEAQLEKSRLLSDRFSAERPKGSFSTLEIQRTEQGDSAMYLCASSFIGQTSYEQYFGPGTRLTVT.

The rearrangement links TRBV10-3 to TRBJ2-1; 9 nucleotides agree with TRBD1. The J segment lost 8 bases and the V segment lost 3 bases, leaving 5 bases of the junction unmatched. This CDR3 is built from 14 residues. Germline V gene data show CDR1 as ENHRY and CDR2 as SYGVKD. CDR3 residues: CAISDTGGGDEQFF. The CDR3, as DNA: TGTGCCATCAGTGATACAGGGGGCGGGGATGAGCAGTTCTTC.

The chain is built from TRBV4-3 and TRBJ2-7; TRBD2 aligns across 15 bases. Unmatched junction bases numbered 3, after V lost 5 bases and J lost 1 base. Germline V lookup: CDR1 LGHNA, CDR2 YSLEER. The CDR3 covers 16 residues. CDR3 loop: CASSNGLAGGSYEQYF. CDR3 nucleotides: TGCGCCAGCAGCAACGGACTAGCGGGGGGGTCCTACGAGCAGTACTTC.

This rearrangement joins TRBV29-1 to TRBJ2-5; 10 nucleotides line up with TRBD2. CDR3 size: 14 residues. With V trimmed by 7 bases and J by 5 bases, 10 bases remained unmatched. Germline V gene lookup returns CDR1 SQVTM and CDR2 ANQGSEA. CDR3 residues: CSATRGTSEETQYF. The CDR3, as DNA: TGCAGCGCAACCCGCGGGACTAGCGAGGAGACCCAGTACTTC.

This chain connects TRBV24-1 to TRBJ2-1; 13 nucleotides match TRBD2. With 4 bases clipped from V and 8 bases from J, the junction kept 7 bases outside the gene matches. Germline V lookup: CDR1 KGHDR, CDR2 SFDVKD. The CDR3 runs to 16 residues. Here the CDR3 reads CATSDGTSGGGDEQFF. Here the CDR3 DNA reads TGTGCCACCAGTGACGGAACTAGCGGGGGGGGGGATGAGCAGTTCTTC.

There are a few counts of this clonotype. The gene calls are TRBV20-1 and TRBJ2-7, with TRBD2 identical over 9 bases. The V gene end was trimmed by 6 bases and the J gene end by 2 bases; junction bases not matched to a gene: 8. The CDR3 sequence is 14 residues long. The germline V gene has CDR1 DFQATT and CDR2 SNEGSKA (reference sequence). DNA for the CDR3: TGCAGTGCCCCTAATAGCGGGAGACCCTACGAGCAGTACTTC. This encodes CSAPNSGRPYEQYF.

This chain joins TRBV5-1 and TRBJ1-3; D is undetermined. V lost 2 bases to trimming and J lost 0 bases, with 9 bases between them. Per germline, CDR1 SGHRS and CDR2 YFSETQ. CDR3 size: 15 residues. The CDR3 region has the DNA TGCGCCAGCAGCTTCGACGGATACTCTGGAAACACCATATATTTT. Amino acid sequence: CASSFDGYSGNTIYF. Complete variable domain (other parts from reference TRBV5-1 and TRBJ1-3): KAGVTQTPRYLIKTRGQQVTLSCSPISGHRSVSWYQQTPGQGLQFLFEYFSETQRNKGNFPGRFSGRQFSNSRSEMNVSTLELGDSALYLCASSFDGYSGNTIYFGEGSWLTVV.

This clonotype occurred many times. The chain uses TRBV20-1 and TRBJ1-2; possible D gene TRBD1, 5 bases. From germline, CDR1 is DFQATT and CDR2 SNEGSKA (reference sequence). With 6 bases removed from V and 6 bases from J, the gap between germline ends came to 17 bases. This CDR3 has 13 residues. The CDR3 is CSARDGHRHGYTF. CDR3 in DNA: TGCAGTGCGCGGGACGGCCACCGTCATGGCTACACCTTC.

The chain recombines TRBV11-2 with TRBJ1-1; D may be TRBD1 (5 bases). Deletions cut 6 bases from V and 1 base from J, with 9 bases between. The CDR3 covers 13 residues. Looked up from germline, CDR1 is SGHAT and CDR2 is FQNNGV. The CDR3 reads CASRRQTNTEAFF. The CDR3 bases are TGTGCCAGCAGAAGACAGACGAACACTGAAGCTTTCTTT.

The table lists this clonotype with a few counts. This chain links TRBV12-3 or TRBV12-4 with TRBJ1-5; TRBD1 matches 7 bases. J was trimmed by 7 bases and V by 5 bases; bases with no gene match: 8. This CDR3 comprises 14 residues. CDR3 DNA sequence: TGTGCCAGCAGTCTGGGACAGAGCAGGCAGCCCCAGCATTTT. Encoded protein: CASSLGQSRQPQHF.

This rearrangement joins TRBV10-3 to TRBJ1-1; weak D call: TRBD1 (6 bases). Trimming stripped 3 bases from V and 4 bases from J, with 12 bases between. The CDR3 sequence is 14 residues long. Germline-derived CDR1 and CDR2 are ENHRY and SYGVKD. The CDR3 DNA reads TGTGCCATCAGTGATACAGGGAAGGGCACTGAAGCTTTCTTT. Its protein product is CAISDTGKGTEAFF.

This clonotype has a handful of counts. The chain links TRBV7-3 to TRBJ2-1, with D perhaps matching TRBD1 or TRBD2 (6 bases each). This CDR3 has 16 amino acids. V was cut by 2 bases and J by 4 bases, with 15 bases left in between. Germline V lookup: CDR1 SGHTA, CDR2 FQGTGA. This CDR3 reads CASSLGSDSGYNEQFF. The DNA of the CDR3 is TGTGCCAGCAGCTTAGGATCGGACAGCGGGTACAATGAGCAGTTCTTC.

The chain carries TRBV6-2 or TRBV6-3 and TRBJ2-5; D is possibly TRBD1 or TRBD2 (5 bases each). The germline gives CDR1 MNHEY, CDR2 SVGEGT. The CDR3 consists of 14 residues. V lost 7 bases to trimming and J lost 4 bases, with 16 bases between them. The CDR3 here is CASTPRARGETQYF. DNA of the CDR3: TGTGCCAGCACCCCGAGGGCTAGGGGAGAGACCCAGTACTTC.

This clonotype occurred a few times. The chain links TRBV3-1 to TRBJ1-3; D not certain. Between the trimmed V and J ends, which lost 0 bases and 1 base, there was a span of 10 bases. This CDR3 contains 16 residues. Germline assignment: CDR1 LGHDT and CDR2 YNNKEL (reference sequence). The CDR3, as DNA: TGTGCCAGCAGCCAAGACTTGGGCAGTTCTGGAAACACCATATATTTT. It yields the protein CASSQDLGSSGNTIYF.

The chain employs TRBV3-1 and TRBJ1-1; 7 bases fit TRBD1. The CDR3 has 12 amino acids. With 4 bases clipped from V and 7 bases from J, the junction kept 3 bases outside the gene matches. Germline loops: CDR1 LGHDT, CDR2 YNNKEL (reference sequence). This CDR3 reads CASSRTGDEAFF. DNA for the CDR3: TGTGCCAGCAGCCGAACAGGGGATGAAGCTTTCTTT. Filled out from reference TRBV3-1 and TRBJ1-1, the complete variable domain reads DTAVSQTPKYLVTQMGNDKSIKCEQNLGHDTMYWYKQDSKKFLKIMFSYNNKELIINETVPNRFSPKSPDKAHLNLHINSLELGDSAVYFCASSRTGDEAFFGQGTRLTVV.

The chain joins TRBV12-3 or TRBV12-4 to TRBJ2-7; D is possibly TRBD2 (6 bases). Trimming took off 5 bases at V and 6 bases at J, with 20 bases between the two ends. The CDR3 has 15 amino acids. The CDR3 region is CASSRRGTRGSEQYF. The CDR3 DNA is TGTGCCAGCAGTCGCCGTGGGACTCGGGGCTCCGAGCAGTACTTC.

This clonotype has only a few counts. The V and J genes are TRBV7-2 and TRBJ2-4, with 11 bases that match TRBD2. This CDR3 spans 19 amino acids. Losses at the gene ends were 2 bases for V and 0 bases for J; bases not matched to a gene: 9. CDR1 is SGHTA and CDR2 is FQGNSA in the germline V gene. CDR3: CASSLSGTSGMLAKNIQYF. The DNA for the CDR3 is TGTGCCAGCAGCTTATCGGGGACTAGCGGAATGTTAGCCAAAAACATTCAGTACTTC.

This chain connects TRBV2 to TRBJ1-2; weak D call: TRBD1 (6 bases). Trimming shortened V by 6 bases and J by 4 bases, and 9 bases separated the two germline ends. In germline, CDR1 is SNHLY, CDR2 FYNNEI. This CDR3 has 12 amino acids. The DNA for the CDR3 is TGTGCCAGCAGGGGGGGCGGCTATGGCTACACCTTC. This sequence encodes CASRGGGYGYTF.

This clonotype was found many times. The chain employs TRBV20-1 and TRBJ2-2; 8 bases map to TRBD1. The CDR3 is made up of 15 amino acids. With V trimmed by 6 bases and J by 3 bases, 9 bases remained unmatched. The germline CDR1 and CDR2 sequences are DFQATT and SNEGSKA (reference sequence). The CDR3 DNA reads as TGCAGTGCCCCGAGGACAGGGATGGACACCGGGGAGCTGTTTTTT. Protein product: CSAPRTGMDTGELFF.